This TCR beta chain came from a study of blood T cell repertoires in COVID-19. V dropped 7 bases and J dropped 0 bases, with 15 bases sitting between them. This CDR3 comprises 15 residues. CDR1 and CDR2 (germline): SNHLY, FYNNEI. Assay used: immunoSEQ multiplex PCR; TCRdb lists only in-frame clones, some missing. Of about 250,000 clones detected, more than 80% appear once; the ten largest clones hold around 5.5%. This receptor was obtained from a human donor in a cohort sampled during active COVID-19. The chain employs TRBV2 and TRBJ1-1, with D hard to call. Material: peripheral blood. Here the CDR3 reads CASTQATAMNTEAFF. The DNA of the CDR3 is TGTGCCAGCACCCAAGCCACAGCCATGAACACTGAAGCTTTCTTT.